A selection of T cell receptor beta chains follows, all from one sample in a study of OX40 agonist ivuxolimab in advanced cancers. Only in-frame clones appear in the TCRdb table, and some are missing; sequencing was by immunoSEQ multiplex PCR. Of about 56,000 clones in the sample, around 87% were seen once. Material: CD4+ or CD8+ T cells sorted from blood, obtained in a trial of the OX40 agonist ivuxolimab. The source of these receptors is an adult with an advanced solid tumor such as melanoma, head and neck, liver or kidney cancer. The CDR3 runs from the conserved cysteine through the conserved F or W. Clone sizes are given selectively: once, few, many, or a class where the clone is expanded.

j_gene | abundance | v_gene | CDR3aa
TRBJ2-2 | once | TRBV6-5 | CASSYKQGMAGELFF
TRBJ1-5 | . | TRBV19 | CASSHDEYNQPQHF
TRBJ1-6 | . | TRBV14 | CASSRGTLYSPLHF
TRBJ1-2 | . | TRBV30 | CAWRVVERLGYTF
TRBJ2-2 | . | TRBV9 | CASGLAGLNTGELFF
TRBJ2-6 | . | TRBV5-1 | CASSLAPFGGANVLTF
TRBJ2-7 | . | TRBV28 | CASSQGIGNYEQYF
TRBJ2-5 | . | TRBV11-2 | CASSLGGGPETQYF
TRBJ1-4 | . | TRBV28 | CASSSRGTTNEKLFF
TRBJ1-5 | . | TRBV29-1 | CSVTQGLDQPQHF
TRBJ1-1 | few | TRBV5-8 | CASRSTGASAFF
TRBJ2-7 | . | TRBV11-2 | CASSLGTSETYEQYF
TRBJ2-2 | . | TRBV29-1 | CSVQTGTLGGELFF
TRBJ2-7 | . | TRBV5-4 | CASSSGGVIIYEQYF
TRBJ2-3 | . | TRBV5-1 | CASSLSQGDTQYF
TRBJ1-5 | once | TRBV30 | CAWSRGTGNQLRQPQHF
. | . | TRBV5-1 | CASSLATGGRGNEQFF
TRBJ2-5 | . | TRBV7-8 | CASSLGTGAGRAETQYF
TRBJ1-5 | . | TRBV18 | CASSPSEINQPQHF
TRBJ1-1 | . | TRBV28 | CASSPASGWGTEAFF
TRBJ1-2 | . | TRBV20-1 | CSAAEYGYTF
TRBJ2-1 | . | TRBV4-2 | CASSQVWTSGAVSSYNEQFF
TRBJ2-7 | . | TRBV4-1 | CASSQVQQGLAGARQYF
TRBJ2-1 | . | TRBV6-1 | CASKTGTDYNEQFF
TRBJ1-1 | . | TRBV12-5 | CASGSGTGGEAFF
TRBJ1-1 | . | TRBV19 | CASSITGAALATEAFF
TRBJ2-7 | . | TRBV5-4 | CASSLADEQYF
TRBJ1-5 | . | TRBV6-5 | CASRKGGANQPQHF
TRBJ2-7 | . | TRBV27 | CASSFGLARRYEQYF
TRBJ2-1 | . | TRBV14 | CASSQDWTSGRPEVYNEQFF
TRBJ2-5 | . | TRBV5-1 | CASTTTGGMETQYF
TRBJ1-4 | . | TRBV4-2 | CASSQGTTGIREKLFF
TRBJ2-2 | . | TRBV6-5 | CASSYAWASNTGELFF
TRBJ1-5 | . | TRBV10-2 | CASSGPGNQPQHF
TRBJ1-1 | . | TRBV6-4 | CAAMEQENTEAFF
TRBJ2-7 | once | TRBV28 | CASSSAGARTNYEQYF
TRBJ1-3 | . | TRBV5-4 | CASSYRGLQSGNTIYF
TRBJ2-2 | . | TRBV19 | CASSTRTGKTGELFF
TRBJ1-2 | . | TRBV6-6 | CASSQLPGTRDYGYTF
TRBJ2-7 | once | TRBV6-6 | CASSDRYSYEQYF
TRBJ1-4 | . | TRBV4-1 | CASSQTPDRGNEKLFF
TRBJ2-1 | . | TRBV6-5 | CASSSISGRLGNEQFF
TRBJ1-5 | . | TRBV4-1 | CASSQGEGAAQPQHF
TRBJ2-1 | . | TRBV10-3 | CAINAGGSGPNEQFF
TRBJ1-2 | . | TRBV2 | CASTWSQFDVGGYTF
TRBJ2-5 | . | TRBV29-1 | CSVERLATNQYF
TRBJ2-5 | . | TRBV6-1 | CASDGRGQETQYF
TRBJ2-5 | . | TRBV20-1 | CSAPKGETQYF
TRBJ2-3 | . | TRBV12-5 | CASGLWEGSTDTQYF
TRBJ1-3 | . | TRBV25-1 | CASSEYGTIYF
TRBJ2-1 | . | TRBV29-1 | CSALAGGPHEQFF
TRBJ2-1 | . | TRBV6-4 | CASSEAGRSYNEQFF
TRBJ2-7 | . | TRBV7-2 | CASSSGQGNYEQYF
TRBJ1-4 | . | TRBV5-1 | CASGLGGREKLFF
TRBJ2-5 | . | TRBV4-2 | CASSQQSGGGETQYF
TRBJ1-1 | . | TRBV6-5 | CASSYTVLNTEAFF
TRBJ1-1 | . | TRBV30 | CAWNTGTGGWDTEAFF
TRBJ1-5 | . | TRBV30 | CAWSVQGHRGQPQHF
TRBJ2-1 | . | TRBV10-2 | CASTGLAGLGQFF